The 25 T cell receptor beta chains reported below all come from one sample, sequenced in a study of T cell responses to AZD1222 COVID-19 vaccine. TCRdb's table, derived via immunoSEQ multiplex PCR, lists solely in-frame clones and lacks some. The repertoire holds approximately 80,000 clones, with 80% to 90% as singletons. The sample here was peripheral blood, taken 28 days after the second AZD1222 dose. The source of these receptors is an adult who received the AZD1222 COVID-19 vaccine.

The chain recombines TRBV2 with TRBJ2-2; D might be TRBD1 (5 bases). The CDR3 runs 14 residues. V was cut by 6 bases and J by 4 bases, with 12 bases left in between. Germline V lookup: CDR1 SNHLY, CDR2 FYNNEI. CDR3 residues: CASRVTGFTGELFF. Written as DNA, the CDR3 is TGTGCCAGCAGGGTAACAGGATTCACCGGGGAGCTGTTTTTT.

The V call is TRBV5-3, the J call TRBJ1-4; 8 bases are a match to TRBD1. TRBV5-3 is marked as an open reading frame, function uncertain. This CDR3 has 17 amino acids. The trim removed 2 bases at V and 0 bases at J, leaving 6 bases unmatched. Written as DNA, the CDR3 is TGTGCCAGAAGCTTAGGGACAGGTCTTTCAACTAATGAAAAACTGTTTTTT. Translating gives CARSLGTGLSTNEKLFF.

The J gene is TRBJ1-6, the V gene TRBV6-1; D is unresolved. CDR1 and CDR2 from the germline V gene are MNHNS and SASEGT. The CDR3 runs to 16 residues. V dropped 0 bases and J dropped 7 bases, with 13 bases sitting between them. The CDR3 region has the DNA TGTGCCAGCAGTGAAGCGCTTAGTGGCAGGAATTCACCCCTCCACTTT. Protein sequence: CASSEALSGRNSPLHF.

The chain is built from TRBV10-3 and TRBJ1-1, with 9 bases matching TRBD1. CDR3 length: 15 amino acids. The germline V gene has CDR1 ENHRY and CDR2 SYGVKD. The ends lost 3 bases at V and 5 bases at J; junction bases unmatched: 7. The CDR3 nucleotides read TGTGCCATCAGTGACCAGGACAGGGGAGGGACTGAAGCTTTCTTT. Its translation: CAISDQDRGGTEAFF.

The chain employs TRBV4-3 and TRBJ1-2, with TRBD1 matching 7 bases. The ends lost 3 bases at V and 0 bases at J; junction bases unmatched: 4. The germline CDR1 and CDR2 sequences are LGHNA and YSLEER. The CDR3 runs 15 residues. CDR3 nucleotide sequence: TGCGCCAGCAGCCAGCTTACAGGGGCTAACTATGGCTACACCTTC. Its protein product is CASSQLTGANYGYTF.

The chain carries TRBV6-1 and TRBJ1-4, with D possibly TRBD1 on 5 matching bases. Trimming stripped 1 base from V and 8 bases from J, with 8 bases between. Germline V lookup: CDR1 MNHNS, CDR2 SASEGT. The CDR3 is 13 amino acids. The CDR3 loop is CASSEGQQEKLFF. DNA for the CDR3: TGTGCCAGCAGTGAAGGACAGCAGGAAAAACTGTTTTTT.

The chain employs TRBV6-4 and TRBJ2-1; perhaps TRBD1 as D (5 bases). With 2 bases removed from V and 9 bases from J, the gap between germline ends came to 11 bases. Per germline, CDR1 MRHNA and CDR2 SNTAGT. This CDR3 is 13 amino acids long. The CDR3 region has the DNA TGTGCCAGCAGTGACAGGGGTTCTGGTGAGCAGTTCTTC. Its protein product is CASSDRGSGEQFF.

The genes are TRBV7-7 and TRBJ2-1; TRBD1 might be the D (6 bases). Trimming took 5 bases from V and 7 from J, leaving 12 bases between them. The CDR3 consists of 13 residues. Germline CDR1 is SSHAT and CDR2 is FNYEAQ (reference sequence). The CDR3 sequence: CASSLRTANEQFF. The CDR3, as DNA: TGTGCCAGCAGCCTGCGGACAGCAAATGAGCAGTTCTTC.

The chain joins TRBV11-2 to TRBJ2-1; possibly TRBD2 for D (5 bases). Germline loops: CDR1 SGHAT, CDR2 FQNNGV. The CDR3 loop spans 15 amino acids. V lost 0 bases, J lost 4 bases, and 10 bases lay in between. The CDR3: CASSLDRGSYNEQFF. The CDR3 DNA reads as TGTGCCAGCAGCTTAGACCGGGGATCATACAATGAGCAGTTCTTC.

The V call is TRBV9, the J call TRBJ1-1; D is uncertain. CDR3 length equals 14 residues. Trimming stripped 1 base from V and 9 bases from J, with 16 bases between. Germline assignment: CDR1 SGDLS and CDR2 YYNGEE. The CDR3: CASSVRDKSSQAFF. Written as DNA, the CDR3 is TGTGCCAGCAGCGTACGGGATAAGTCTTCCCAAGCTTTCTTT.

This chain uses TRBV27 with TRBJ2-3, with TRBD2 matching over 8 bases. The ends lost 6 bases at V and 4 bases at J; junction bases unmatched: 6. Germline loops: CDR1 MNHEY, CDR2 SMNVEV (reference sequence). The CDR3 is 14 amino acids. The CDR3 spells CASSRLARSDTQYF. DNA of the CDR3: TGTGCCAGCAGCCGACTAGCGAGGTCAGATACGCAGTATTTT.

The V and J genes are TRBV2 and TRBJ1-2; 7 nucleotides line up with TRBD1. The germline V gene encodes CDR1 SNHLY and CDR2 FYNNEI. The trim removed 6 bases at V and 7 bases at J, leaving 8 bases unmatched. The CDR3 extends over 13 amino acids. The CDR3 bases are TGTGCCAGCAGCCCCGACAGGGTTGGTGGCTACACCTTC. It yields the protein CASSPDRVGGYTF.

V is TRBV12-3 or TRBV12-4 and J is TRBJ1-2; D call uncertain. The CDR3 sequence is 13 residues long. V lost 7 bases to trimming and J lost 0 bases, with 9 bases between them. This chain's CDR3 is CASIGQANYGYTF. DNA for the CDR3: TGTGCCAGCATCGGGCAGGCTAACTATGGCTACACCTTC.

The chain links TRBV7-2 to TRBJ2-5; no definite D call. CDR3 length: 16 amino acids. Trimming removed 5 bases at V and 0 bases at J, with 16 bases between. CDR1 SGHTA and CDR2 FQGNSA come from the germline V gene. The CDR3 loop is CASSPYLTADQETQYF. CDR3 sequence (DNA): TGTGCCAGCAGCCCGTACCTAACCGCAGACCAAGAGACCCAGTACTTC.

The chain recombines TRBV6-5 with TRBJ1-4, with no clear D. Trimming shortened V by 0 bases and J by 0 bases, and 5 bases separated the two germline ends. Germline V gene lookup returns CDR1 MNHEY and CDR2 SVGAGI. The CDR3 spans 15 residues. In DNA, the CDR3 is TGTGCCAGCAGTTACTCTGGGGCAACTAATGAAAAACTGTTTTTT. This codes for CASSYSGATNEKLFF.

The chain has TRBV6-2 or TRBV6-3 and TRBJ2-7; TRBD2 agrees at 14 bases. This CDR3 has 16 residues. Germline V gives CDR1 MNHEY, CDR2 SVGEGT. Trimming removed 2 bases from V and 3 bases from J; junction bases left unmatched: 3. CDR3 sequence (DNA): TGTGCCAGCAGTTACAGGGGGACTAGCGGGGGCTACGAGCAGTACGTC. Protein product: CASSYRGTSGGYEQYV.

This chain links TRBV11-2 with TRBJ1-1; 8 bases align to TRBD1. The V and J ends lost 3 bases and 1 base, in that order; junction bases with no gene match: 1. This CDR3 region has 14 residues. Germline CDR1 reads SGHAT; CDR2 reads FQNNGV. CDR3 bases: TGTGCCAGCAGCTTGGGACAGGCGAACACTGAAGCTTTCTTT. Residues: CASSLGQANTEAFF. Combining the CDR3 with reference TRBV11-2 and TRBJ1-1 gives the whole variable domain EAGVAQSPRYKIIEKRQSVAFWCNPISGHATLYWYQQILGQGPKLLIQFQNNGVVDDSQLPKDRFSAERLKGVDSTLKIQPAKLEDSAVYLCASSLGQANTEAFFGQGTRLTVV.

In its sample, this clone was seen once. V gene TRBV29-1 combines with J gene TRBJ2-3; 8 positions agree with TRBD2. CDR1 is SQVTM and CDR2 is ANQGSEA in the germline V gene. This CDR3 contains 15 residues. With 7 bases clipped from V and 2 bases from J, the junction kept 11 bases outside the gene matches. In DNA, the CDR3 is TGCAGCGCTGTCTTTTCTAGCGGGTACACAGATACGCAGTATTTT. Protein sequence: CSAVFSSGYTDTQYF.

This clone has a single count. This chain links TRBV12-3 or TRBV12-4 with TRBJ1-2; 7 nucleotides align to TRBD1. Unmatched junction bases numbered 7, after V lost 4 bases and J lost 8 bases. The CDR3 consists of 13 residues. The chain's CDR3 is CASSSAGTAGYTF. DNA for the CDR3: TGTGCCAGCAGTTCCGCCGGGACAGCCGGCTACACCTTC.

The gene calls are TRBV7-8 and TRBJ1-5; 9 bases are shared with TRBD1. Germline V gene data show CDR1 as SGHVS and CDR2 as FQNEAQ. V was pared by 5 bases and J by 4 bases, with 6 bases of the junction left unmatched. The CDR3 is 15 residues long. As DNA, the CDR3 is TGTGCCAGCAGCGGACAGGGGACGATTAATCAGCCCCAGCATTTT. Translation: CASSGQGTINQPQHF.

The chain uses TRBV5-8 and TRBJ1-6; D not resolved. Germline V gene data show CDR1 as SGHTS and CDR2 as YDEGEE. The CDR3 runs 13 residues. Trimming took off 2 bases at V and 5 bases at J, with 5 bases between the two ends. CDR3 nucleotides: TGTGCCAGCAGCTTAATAGATAATTCACCCCTCCACTTT. This gives the protein CASSLIDNSPLHF.

The V gene is TRBV28, the J gene TRBJ2-5; D could derive from TRBD1 or TRBD2 (5 bases each). The CDR3 has 13 amino acids. Between the trimmed V and J ends, which lost 7 bases and 5 bases, there was a span of 14 bases. Germline assignment: CDR1 MDHEN and CDR2 SYDVKM. In DNA, the CDR3 is TGTGCCAGCACCATTTCGGGGCTGGAGACCCAGTACTTC. Amino acids: CASTISGLETQYF.

The J gene is TRBJ2-1, the V gene TRBV11-3; 7 bases line up with TRBD2. This CDR3 comprises 14 residues. Germline V gene sequence: CDR1 SGHNT, CDR2 YENEEA. Trimming at V came to 4 bases and at J to 10 bases, leaving 10 bases not matched to a gene. The CDR3 DNA is TGTGCCAGCAGCTCCCCCCGGGGGGAGAGAGAGCAGTTCTTC. Protein: CASSSPRGEREQFF.

The chain links TRBV28 to TRBJ1-4; D is unresolved. CDR1 and CDR2 from the germline V gene are MDHEN and SYDVKM. This CDR3 has 12 residues. The ends were cut back, 5 bases at V and 8 bases at J, with 9 bases in the middle. The chain's CDR3 is CASSPTYEKLFF. The DNA of the CDR3 is TGTGCCAGCAGTCCCACCTACGAAAAACTGTTTTTT.

J is TRBJ1-6 and V is TRBV3-1 (or the pseudogene TRBV3-2); weak D call: TRBD1 (5 bases). Trimming stripped 4 bases from V and 1 base from J, with 14 bases between. Germline CDR1 LGHDT, CDR2 YNNKEL (reference sequence). This CDR3 has 17 amino acids. This CDR3 reads CASSPNAWGSYNSPLHF. The DNA for the CDR3 is TGTGCCAGCAGCCCGAATGCGTGGGGGTCCTATAATTCACCCCTCCACTTT.